What follows are 8 T cell receptor beta chains derived from one specimen sequenced in a study of T-cell reconstitution after alpha-beta-depleted transplantation in children. It was with unique molecular identifiers that the TCRbeta library was prepared. Each CDR3 protein is one row after TCRdb ran MiXCR on the PCR reads. This table has approximately 650,000 distinct CDR3 sequences, around 13% appearing once. This specimen consisted of PBMCs, obtained before TCRalphabeta/CD19-depleted stem cell transplant. The source is a girl aged 2-10 years with congenital amegakaryocytic thrombocytopenia, due to receive a stem cell transplant.

This clonotype was seen many times. The chain links TRBV6-1 to TRBJ2-1, with 11 bases identical to TRBD2. The trim removed 5 bases at V and 10 bases at J, leaving 4 bases unmatched. This CDR3 region has 13 residues. Per germline, CDR1 MNHNS and CDR2 SASEGT. CDR3 in amino acids: CASSLTSGSEQFF. The CDR3 DNA reads TGTGCCAGCAGTCTAACTAGCGGGAGCGAGCAGTTCTTC.

In this sample, this clonotype turned up many times. This chain links TRBV10-3 with TRBJ1-1, with D perhaps matching TRBD1 (5 bases). V was pared by 0 bases and J by 3 bases, with 8 bases between. This CDR3 region has 14 residues. From germline, CDR1 is ENHRY and CDR2 SYGVKD. CDR3 sequence reads: CAISESGDYTEAFF. CDR3 nucleotide sequence: TGTGCCATCAGTGAGTCAGGGGACTACACTGAAGCTTTCTTT.

This clonotype was seen a handful of times. The chain has TRBV5-6 and TRBJ1-5, with 8 bases lining up with TRBD1. The CDR3 contains 15 residues. The V and J ends lost 1 base and 2 bases, in that order; junction bases with no gene match: 2. Germline CDR1 and CDR2: SGHDT and YYEEEE. The CDR3 protein is CASSLQGAGNQPQHF. The CDR3 region has the DNA TGTGCCAGCAGCTTGCAGGGGGCCGGCAATCAGCCCCAGCATTTT.

This clonotype was observed many times. This chain uses TRBV20-1 with TRBJ1-1; TRBD1 might be the D (6 bases). The length of the CDR3 is 12 residues. CDR1 and CDR2 (germline): DFQATT, SNEGSKA (reference sequence). V was clipped by 3 bases and J by 6 bases, with 11 bases between them. CDR3 nucleotides: TGCAGTGCTAGCCGGGACACGCCTGAAGCTTTCTTT. Protein sequence: CSASRDTPEAFF.

The rearrangement links TRBV4-1 to TRBJ2-3, with D unclear. V dropped 4 bases and J dropped 4 bases, with 12 bases sitting between them. Germline CDR1 and CDR2: MGHRA and YSYEKL. This CDR3 comprises 14 residues. CDR3 DNA sequence: TGCGCCAGCAGCCTATTACCAGCCCCAGATACGCAGTATTTT. Residues: CASSLLPAPDTQYF.

This clonotype was seen just once. A much larger clone differs from this one at a single base, so this may be a read error. As the CDR3 is not closed by the conserved phenylalanine or tryptophan, this likely results from a read error. V is TRBV5-1 and J is TRBJ2-3; D is unclear. Germline loops: CDR1 SGHRS, CDR2 YFSETQ. This CDR3 contains 15 residues. Trimming cost V 1 base and J 2 bases, with 11 bases left between them. The CDR3 bases are TGCGCCAGCAGCTTGTTGGGCGAGACCACAGATACGCAGTATTCT. Its translation: CASSLLGETTDTQYS.

This clonotype came up a few times. The rearrangement links TRBV5-1 to TRBJ2-7, with D perhaps matching TRBD1 (6 bases). The CDR3 has 17 amino acids. The ends were cut back, 4 bases at V and 7 bases at J, with 27 bases in the middle. Looked up from germline, CDR1 is SGHRS and CDR2 is YFSETQ. CDR3 sequence reads: CASSPRGRDISPPEQYF. The CDR3 DNA is TGCGCCAGCAGCCCCAGGGGCCGCGACATATCGCCCCCGGAGCAGTACTTC.

There are many counts of this clonotype. The chain recombines TRBV6-5 with TRBJ2-1, with D perhaps matching TRBD1 or TRBD2 (5 bases each). Germline lookup yields CDR1 MNHEY and CDR2 SVGAGI. This CDR3 is 14 amino acids long. Trimming cost V 4 bases and J 2 bases, with 9 bases left between them. This chain's CDR3 is CASSWGRTYNEQFF. The DNA for the CDR3 is TGTGCCAGCAGTTGGGGACGCACCTACAATGAGCAGTTCTTC.